The 13 T cell receptor beta chains reported below all come from one sample, sequenced in a study of shared clonotypes between healthy human individuals. Sequenced by immunoSEQ multiplex PCR; TCRdb stores in-frame clones only, minus some. The profile shows about 600,000 clones, around 95% of them singletons. The naive CD8 population came from CD45RO-negative cells selected for CCR7, without terminally differentiated effector memory CD45RA+ cells. Sequenced material: naive CD8+ T cells sorted from blood. All receptors come from a young woman in good health.

The V and J genes are TRBV7-2 and TRBJ2-7; D not resolved. The CDR3 contains 14 residues. Trimming left V 2 bases short and J 6 bases short, with 14 bases between. Germline V lookup: CDR1 SGHTA, CDR2 FQGNSA. The DNA for the CDR3 is TGTGCCAGCAGCTTACGGCAGAACCCCGGCGAGCAGTACTTC. Translation: CASSLRQNPGEQYF.

CDR3 nucleotides: TGTGCCAGCAGTTACGGTGTAGGAGCGGGAGGGCGGACCCAGTACTTC. Translated, it gives CASSYGVGAGGRTQYF. V usage is TRBV6-5 and J usage is TRBJ2-5, with TRBD2 matching over 10 bases. The CDR3 loop spans 16 amino acids. CDR1 is MNHEY, CDR2 SVGAGI, per germline. Trimming cost V 2 bases and J 7 bases; bases outside gene matches: 10.

The chain carries TRBV11-2 and TRBJ1-2; maybe TRBD1 (5 bases). Germline V lookup: CDR1 SGHAT, CDR2 FQNNGV. The CDR3 is 14 amino acids. The V and J ends lost 5 bases and 5 bases respectively, with 15 bases between them. CDR3 residues: CASSPREGSYGYTF. The CDR3 DNA reads as TGTGCCAGCAGCCCCCGGGAGGGGAGTTATGGCTACACCTTC.

The V call is TRBV7-6, the J call TRBJ2-7; maybe TRBD2 (6 bases). The CDR3 has 14 residues. Trimming removed 4 bases at V and 5 bases at J, with 15 bases between. CDR1 SGHVS and CDR2 FNYEAQ come from the germline V gene. The CDR3, as DNA: TGTGCCAGCAGCTCGGGGACTGGTGGAAACGAGCAGTACTTC. This encodes CASSSGTGGNEQYF.

The chain joins TRBV7-2 to TRBJ2-3; no clear D. V lost 1 base to trimming and J lost 2 bases, with 10 bases between them. This CDR3 spans 15 amino acids. In germline, CDR1 is SGHTA, CDR2 FQGNSA. Here the CDR3 reads CASSLGTDNTDTQYF. In DNA, the CDR3 is TGTGCCAGCAGCTTAGGTACAGACAACACAGATACGCAGTATTTT.

J is TRBJ2-1 and V is TRBV15; 9 nucleotides agree with TRBD2. The V segment lost 1 base and the J segment 4 bases; nucleotides outside the gene matches: 5. CDR3 length equals 16 residues. The V gene's germline CDR1 is LNHNV and CDR2 YYDKDF (reference sequence). The CDR3 region is CATSRGGLAEYNEQFF. In nucleotides, the CDR3 is TGTGCCACCAGCAGAGGGGGACTAGCCGAATACAATGAGCAGTTCTTC.

The chain links TRBV7-6 to TRBJ2-1, with 8 bases lining up with TRBD2. The CDR3 extends over 17 amino acids. Germline V lookup: CDR1 SGHVS, CDR2 FNYEAQ. With 1 base clipped from V and 2 bases from J, the junction kept 7 bases outside the gene matches. DNA for the CDR3: TGTGCCAGCAGCTTAGGGGGGGTACTAGCGGCCTACAATGAGCAGTTCTTC. This gives the protein CASSLGGVLAAYNEQFF.

The chain links TRBV2 to TRBJ2-4; TRBD2 matches at 7 bases. Germline V lookup: CDR1 SNHLY, CDR2 FYNNEI. Trimming at V came to 3 bases and at J to 2 bases, leaving 7 bases not matched to a gene. The CDR3 spans 16 residues. In DNA, the CDR3 is TGTGCCAGCAGTGAGTTGACTAGCTTTCCCAAAAACATTCAGTACTTC. This codes for CASSELTSFPKNIQYF. Filled out from reference TRBV2 and TRBJ2-4, the complete variable domain reads EPEVTQTPSHQVTQMGQEVILRCVPISNHLYFYWYRQILGQKVEFLVSFYNNEISEKSEIFDDQFSVERPDGSNFTLKIRSTKLEDSAMYFCASSELTSFPKNIQYFGAGTRLSVL.

The chain employs TRBV6-5 and TRBJ2-1, with D unresolved. There are 15 residues in the CDR3. The V and J ends lost 0 bases and 5 bases respectively, with 11 bases between them. CDR1 and CDR2 (germline): MNHEY, SVGAGI. In DNA, the CDR3 is TGTGCCAGCAGTTACTCGTTCCGTAGGGACAATGAGCAGTTCTTC. As protein: CASSYSFRRDNEQFF.

This sequence joins TRBV27 and TRBJ2-3; possible D gene TRBD2, 5 bases. This CDR3 contains 15 residues. V lost 4 bases and J lost 2, with 13 bases in between. Germline V gene lookup returns CDR1 MNHEY and CDR2 SMNVEV (reference sequence). The CDR3 DNA follows: TGTGCCAGCAGTTCGGGATCTCGGAACACAGATACGCAGTATTTT. This codes for CASSSGSRNTDTQYF.

The chain uses TRBV7-7 and TRBJ2-7, with D perhaps TRBD2 (5 bases). Trimming removed 6 bases from V and 4 bases from J, with 13 bases in between. The germline CDR1 and CDR2 sequences are SSHAT and FNYEAQ (reference sequence). CDR3 length: 13 residues. The CDR3 region has the DNA TGTGCCAGCAGTCCGGGGATTGGGTACGAGCAGTACTTC. It translates to CASSPGIGYEQYF.

The chain joins TRBV28 to TRBJ1-5; TRBD1 matches at 8 bases. The V segment lost 3 bases and the J segment 7 bases; nucleotides outside the gene matches: 5. The CDR3 has 14 residues. CDR1 is MDHEN and CDR2 is SYDVKM in the germline V gene. The CDR3 region has the DNA TGTGCCAGCAGTTTTTTGGGGGACAGGCAGCCCCAGCATTTT. It is translated as CASSFLGDRQPQHF. Using reference TRBV28 and TRBJ1-5 for the parts outside the CDR3, the full variable domain is DVKVTQSSRYLVKRTGEKVFLECVQDMDHENMFWYRQDPGLGLRLIYFSYDVKMKEKGDIPEGYSVSREKKERFSLILESASTNQTSMYLCASSFLGDRQPQHFGDGTRLSIL.

The chain has TRBV6-5 and TRBJ1-2; TRBD1 matches at 9 bases. The CDR3 consists of 14 residues. V shed 6 bases, J shed 5 bases, and the junction held 7 bases outside the gene matches. Germline V CDR1 and CDR2: MNHEY, SVGAGI. As DNA, the CDR3 is TGTGCCAGCAGACCCGGGACAGGGAAATATGGCTACACCTTC. Its translation is CASRPGTGKYGYTF.